The 9 T cell receptor beta chains below all came from one sample that was sequenced in a study of blood T cell repertoires in COVID-19. The assay was immunoSEQ multiplex PCR, and TCRdb's table has in-frame clones only and misses some. The sample consists of approximately 240,000 clones, around four fifths of them appearing once. What was sequenced was peripheral blood. These receptors were collected from a woman aged 55-69 years who had recovered from COVID-19.

The chain uses TRBV7-9 and TRBJ2-5; unclear D gene. Germline CDR1 reads SEHNR; CDR2 reads FQNEAQ (reference sequence). The CDR3 length is 12 residues. Trimming took off 1 base at V and 3 bases at J, with 3 bases between the two ends. The CDR3 DNA sequence: TGTGCCAGCAGCTTAGTAGAAGAGACCCAGTACTTC. Its translation is CASSLVEETQYF. The variable domain in full, completed from reference TRBV7-9 and TRBJ2-5, reads DTGVSQNPRHKITKRGQNVTFRCDPISEHNRLYWYRQTLGQGPEFLTYFQNEAQLEKSRLLSDRFSAERPKGSFSTLEIQRTEQGDSAMYLCASSLVEETQYFGPGTRLLVL.

This chain links TRBV7-6 with TRBJ2-3; the match to TRBD2 covers 7 bases. J was trimmed by 2 bases and V by 1 base; bases with no gene match: 6. CDR1 and CDR2 (germline): SGHVS, FNYEAQ. This CDR3 spans 16 amino acids. CDR3 region: CASSLGASGYTDTQYF. CDR3 DNA: TGTGCCAGCAGCTTAGGGGCTAGCGGATACACAGATACGCAGTATTTT.

CDR3 in amino acids: CASSPGQARGNTIYF. The CDR3 region has the DNA TGTGCCAGCAGTCCCGGACAGGCCCGCGGAAACACCATATATTTT. The chain combines TRBV6-2 or TRBV6-3 with TRBJ1-3, with 7 bases lining up with TRBD1. J was trimmed by 4 bases and V by 5 bases; bases with no gene match: 8. The germline CDR1 and CDR2 sequences are MNHEY and SVGEGT. This CDR3 is built from 15 residues.

The genes are TRBV6-5 and TRBJ2-3; TRBD1 agrees at 7 bases. This CDR3 has 12 amino acids. CDR1 and CDR2 (germline): MNHEY, SVGAGI. With 5 bases clipped from V and 8 bases from J, the junction kept 4 bases outside the gene matches. The chain's CDR3 is CASSPRQGTQYF. CDR3 nucleotide sequence: TGTGCCAGCAGTCCACGACAGGGTACGCAGTATTTT.

The chain uses TRBV25-1 and TRBJ2-1, with 9 bases aligning to TRBD2. Germline assignment: CDR1 MGHDK and CDR2 SYGVNS. The CDR3 is 14 amino acids. With V trimmed by 7 bases and J by 7 bases, 8 bases remained unmatched. CDR3 region: CASTGQRGVNEQFF. Here the CDR3 DNA reads TGTGCCAGCACAGGGCAGCGGGGGGTTAATGAGCAGTTCTTC.

The rearrangement joins TRBV14 to TRBJ1-2; maybe TRBD1 (6 bases). The ends were cut back, 1 base at V and 7 bases at J, with 13 bases in the middle. The CDR3 contains 14 residues. The germline gives CDR1 SGHDN, CDR2 FVKESK. The CDR3 region is CASSQAQGIGGYTF. CDR3 bases: TGTGCCAGCAGCCAAGCACAGGGAATCGGTGGCTACACCTTC.

The table lists this clone with a few counts. This chain's CDR3 is CASSMRARWSEAFF. The CDR3, as DNA: TGTGCCAGTAGTATGAGGGCCCGGTGGTCTGAAGCTTTCTTT. The chain uses TRBV19 and TRBJ1-1; D ambiguous. CDR1 is LNHDA, CDR2 SQIVND, per germline (reference sequence). The CDR3 length is 14 residues. Trimming removed 3 bases at V and 6 bases at J, with 14 bases between.

The rearrangement links TRBV11-2 to TRBJ2-1; the D gene is possibly TRBD2 (6 bases). The germline V gene encodes CDR1 SGHAT and CDR2 FQNNGV. V dropped 2 bases and J dropped 3 bases, with 8 bases sitting between them. There are 14 residues in the CDR3. For the CDR3, the DNA is TGTGCCAGCAGCTTAATAGCGGACTACAATGAGCAGTTCTTC. Amino acid sequence: CASSLIADYNEQFF.

The gene calls are TRBV9 and TRBJ2-7; a possible D gene is TRBD2 (5 bases). Trimming left V 0 bases short and J 6 bases short, with 13 bases between. Germline CDR1 and CDR2: SGDLS and YYNGEE. This CDR3 spans 14 amino acids. The CDR3 spells CASSVVSGGSEQYF. The CDR3 bases are TGTGCCAGCAGCGTAGTTTCAGGTGGGAGCGAGCAGTACTTC. Combining the CDR3 with reference TRBV9 and TRBJ2-7 gives the whole variable domain DSGVTQTPKHLITATGQRVTLRCSPRSGDLSVYWYQQSLDQGLQFLIQYYNGEERAKGNILERFSAQQFPDLHSELNLSSLELGDSALYFCASSVVSGGSEQYFGPGTRLTVT.